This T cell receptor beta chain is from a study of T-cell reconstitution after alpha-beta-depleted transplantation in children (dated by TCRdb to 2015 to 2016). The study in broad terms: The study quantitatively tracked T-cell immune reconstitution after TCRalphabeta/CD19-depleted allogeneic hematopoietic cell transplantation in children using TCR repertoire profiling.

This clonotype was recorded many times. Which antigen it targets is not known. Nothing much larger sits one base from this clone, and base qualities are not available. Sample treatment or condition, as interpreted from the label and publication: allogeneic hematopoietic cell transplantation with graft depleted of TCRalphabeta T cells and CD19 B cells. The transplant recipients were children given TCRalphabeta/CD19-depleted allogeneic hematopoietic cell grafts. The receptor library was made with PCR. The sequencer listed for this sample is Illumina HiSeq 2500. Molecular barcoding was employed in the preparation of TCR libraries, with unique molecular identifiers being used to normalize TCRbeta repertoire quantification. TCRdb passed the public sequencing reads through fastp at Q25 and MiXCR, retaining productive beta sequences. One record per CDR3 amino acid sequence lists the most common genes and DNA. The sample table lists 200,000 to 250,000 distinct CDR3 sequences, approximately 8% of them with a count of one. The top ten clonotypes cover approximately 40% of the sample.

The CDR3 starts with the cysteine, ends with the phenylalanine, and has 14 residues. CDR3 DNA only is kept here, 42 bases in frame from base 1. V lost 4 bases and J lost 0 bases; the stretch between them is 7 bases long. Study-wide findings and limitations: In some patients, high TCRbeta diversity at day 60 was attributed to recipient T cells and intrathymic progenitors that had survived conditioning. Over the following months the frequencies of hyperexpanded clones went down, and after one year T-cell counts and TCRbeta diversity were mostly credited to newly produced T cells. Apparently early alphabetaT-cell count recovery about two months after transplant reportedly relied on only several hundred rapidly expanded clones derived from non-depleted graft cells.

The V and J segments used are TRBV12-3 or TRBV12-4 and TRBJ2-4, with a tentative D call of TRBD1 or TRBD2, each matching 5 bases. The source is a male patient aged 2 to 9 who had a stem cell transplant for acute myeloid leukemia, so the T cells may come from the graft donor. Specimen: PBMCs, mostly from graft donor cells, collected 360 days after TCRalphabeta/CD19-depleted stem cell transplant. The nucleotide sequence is TGTGCCAGCAGTTGGGACGGAGCCAAAAACATTCAGTACTTC. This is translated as CASSWDGAKNIQYF.